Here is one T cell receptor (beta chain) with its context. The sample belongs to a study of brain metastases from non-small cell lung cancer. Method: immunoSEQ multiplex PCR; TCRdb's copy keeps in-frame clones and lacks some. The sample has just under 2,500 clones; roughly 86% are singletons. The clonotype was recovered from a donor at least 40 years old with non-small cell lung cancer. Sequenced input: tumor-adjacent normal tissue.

The CDR3 bases are TGTGCCAGCAGTCTACTAGCGGGGGGTAGTGGGGAGCTGTTTTTT. It yields the protein CASSLLAGGSGELFF. V usage is TRBV6-5 and J usage is TRBJ2-2; 12 bases map to TRBD2. V lost 5 bases and J lost 8; bases outside the gene matches: 6. Looked up from germline, CDR1 is MNHEY and CDR2 is SVGAGI. CDR3 size: 15 residues.